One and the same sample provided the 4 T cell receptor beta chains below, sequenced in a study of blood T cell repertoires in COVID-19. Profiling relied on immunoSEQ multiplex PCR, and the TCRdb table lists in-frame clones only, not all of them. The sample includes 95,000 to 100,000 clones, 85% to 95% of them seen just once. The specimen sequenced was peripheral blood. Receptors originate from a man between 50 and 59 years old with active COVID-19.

CDR3 residues: CASSSYRGTDTQYF. DNA of the CDR3: TGCGCCAGCAGCTCCTACAGGGGCACAGATACGCAGTATTTT. The gene calls are TRBV5-1 and TRBJ2-3; TRBD1 is a possible D gene (6 bases). Germline-derived CDR1 and CDR2 are SGHRS and YFSETQ. Trimming removed 3 bases at V and 1 base at J, with 9 bases between. The CDR3 covers 14 residues.

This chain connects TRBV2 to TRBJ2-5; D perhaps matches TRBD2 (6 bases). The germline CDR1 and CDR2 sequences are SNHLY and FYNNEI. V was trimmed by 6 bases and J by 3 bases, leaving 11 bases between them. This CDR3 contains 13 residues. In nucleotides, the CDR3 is TGTGCCAGCAGGGGGGGATGGGAAGAGACCCAGTACTTC. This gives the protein CASRGGWEETQYF.

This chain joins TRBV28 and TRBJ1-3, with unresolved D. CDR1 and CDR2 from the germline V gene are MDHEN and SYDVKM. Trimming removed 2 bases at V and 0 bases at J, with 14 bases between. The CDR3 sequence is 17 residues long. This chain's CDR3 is CASSLEERTLSGNTIYF. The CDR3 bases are TGTGCCAGCAGTTTAGAGGAACGGACTCTCTCTGGAAACACCATATATTTT.

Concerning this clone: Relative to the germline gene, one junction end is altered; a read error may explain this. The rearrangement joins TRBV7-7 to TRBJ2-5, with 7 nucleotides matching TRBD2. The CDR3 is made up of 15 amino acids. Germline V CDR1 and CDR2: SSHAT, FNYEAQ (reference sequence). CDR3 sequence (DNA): TGTGCTAGCACCCACCGGGGGGTCTTCGGGGAGACCCAGTACTTC. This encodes CASTHRGVFGETQYF.